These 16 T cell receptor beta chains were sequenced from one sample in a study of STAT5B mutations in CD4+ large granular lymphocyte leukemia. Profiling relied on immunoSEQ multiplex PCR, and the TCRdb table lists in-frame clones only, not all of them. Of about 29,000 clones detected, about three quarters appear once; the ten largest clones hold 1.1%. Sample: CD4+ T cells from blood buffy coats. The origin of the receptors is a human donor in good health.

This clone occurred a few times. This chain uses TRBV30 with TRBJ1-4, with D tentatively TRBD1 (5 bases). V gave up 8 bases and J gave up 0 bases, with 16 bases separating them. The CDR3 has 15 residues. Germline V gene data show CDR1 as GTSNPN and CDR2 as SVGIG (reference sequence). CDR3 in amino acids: CALTPGPATNEKLFF. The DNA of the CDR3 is TGTGCCCTAACCCCGGGACCCGCAACTAATGAAAAACTGTTTTTT.

The CDR3 coding sequence is TGTGCCAGCAGTGAAGGGGGGGGCAGCTCTGGAAACACCATATATTTT. Translation: CASSEGGGSSGNTIYF. The rearrangement uses TRBV6-1 and TRBJ1-3; the D gene is possibly TRBD1 (6 bases). Between the trimmed V and J ends, which lost 1 base and 0 bases, there was a span of 10 bases. The CDR3 consists of 16 residues. CDR1 is MNHNS, CDR2 SASEGT, per germline.

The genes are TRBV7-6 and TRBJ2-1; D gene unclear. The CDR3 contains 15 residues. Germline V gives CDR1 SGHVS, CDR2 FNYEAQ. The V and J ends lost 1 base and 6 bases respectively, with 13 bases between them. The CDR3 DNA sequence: TGTGCCAGCAGCTTAGTAAGAGAGAGGTCCAATGAGCAGTTCTTC. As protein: CASSLVRERSNEQFF.

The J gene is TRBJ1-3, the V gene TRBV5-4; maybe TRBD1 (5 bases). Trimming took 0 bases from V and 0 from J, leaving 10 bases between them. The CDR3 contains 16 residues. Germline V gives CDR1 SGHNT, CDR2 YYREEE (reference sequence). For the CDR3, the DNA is TGTGCCAGCAGCTTGGCGGGACTATACTCTGGAAACACCATATATTTT. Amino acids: CASSLAGLYSGNTIYF.

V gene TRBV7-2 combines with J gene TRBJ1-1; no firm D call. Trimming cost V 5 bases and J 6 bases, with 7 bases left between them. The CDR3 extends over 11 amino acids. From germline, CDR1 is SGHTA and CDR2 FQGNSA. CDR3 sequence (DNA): TGTGCCAGCAGCCCCGGCGCTGAAGCTTTCTTT. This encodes CASSPGAEAFF.

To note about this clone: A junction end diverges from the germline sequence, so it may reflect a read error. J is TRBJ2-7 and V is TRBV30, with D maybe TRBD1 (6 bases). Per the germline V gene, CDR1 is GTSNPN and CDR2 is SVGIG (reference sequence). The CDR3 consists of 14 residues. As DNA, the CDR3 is TGTGCCTGGGGTCCCGGGACACGGTCCTCCGAGCAGTACTTC. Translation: CAWGPGTRSSEQYF.

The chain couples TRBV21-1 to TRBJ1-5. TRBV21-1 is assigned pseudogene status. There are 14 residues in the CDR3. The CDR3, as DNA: TGTGCCAGCAGCAAAGAGCATAGCAATCAGCCCCAGCATTTT. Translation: CASSKEHSNQPQHF.

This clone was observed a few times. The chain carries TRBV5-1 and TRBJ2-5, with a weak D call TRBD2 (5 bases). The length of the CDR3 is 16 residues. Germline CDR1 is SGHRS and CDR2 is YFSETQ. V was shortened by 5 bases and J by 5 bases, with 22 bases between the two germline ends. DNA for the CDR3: TGCGCCAGCAGGGAAACTTCAGCGGCCCTTGGGGAGACCCAGTACTTC. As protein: CASRETSAALGETQYF.

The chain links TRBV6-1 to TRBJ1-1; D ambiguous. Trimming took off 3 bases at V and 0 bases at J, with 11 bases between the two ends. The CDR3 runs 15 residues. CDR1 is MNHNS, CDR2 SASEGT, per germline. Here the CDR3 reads CASSEPGAMNTEAFF. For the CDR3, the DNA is TGTGCCAGCAGTGAGCCGGGTGCCATGAACACTGAAGCTTTCTTT.

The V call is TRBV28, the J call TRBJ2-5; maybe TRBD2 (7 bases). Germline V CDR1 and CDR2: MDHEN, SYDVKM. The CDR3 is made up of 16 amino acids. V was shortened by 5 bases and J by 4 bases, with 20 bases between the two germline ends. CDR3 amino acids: CASSVLASGGGETQYF. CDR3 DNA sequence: TGTGCCAGCAGTGTACTTGCTAGCGGAGGGGGAGAGACCCAGTACTTC.

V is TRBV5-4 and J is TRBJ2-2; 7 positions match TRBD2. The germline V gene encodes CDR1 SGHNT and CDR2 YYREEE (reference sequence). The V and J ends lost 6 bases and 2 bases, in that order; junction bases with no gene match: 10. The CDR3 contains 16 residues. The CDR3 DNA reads TGTGCCAGCACCGCAGCGGCTAGCGGTAACACCGGGGAGCTGTTTTTT. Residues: CASTAAASGNTGELFF.

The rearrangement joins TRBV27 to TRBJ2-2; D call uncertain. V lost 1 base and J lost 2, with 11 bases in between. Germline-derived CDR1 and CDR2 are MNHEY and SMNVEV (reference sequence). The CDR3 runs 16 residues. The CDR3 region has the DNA TGTGCCAGCAGTTTATTCGCTCAGCTCAACACCGGGGAGCTGTTTTTT. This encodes CASSLFAQLNTGELFF.

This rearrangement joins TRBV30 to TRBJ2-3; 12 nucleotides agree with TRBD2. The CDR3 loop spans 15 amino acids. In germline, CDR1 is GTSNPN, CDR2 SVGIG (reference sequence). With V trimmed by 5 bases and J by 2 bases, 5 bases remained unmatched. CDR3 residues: CAWSTSGGITDTQYF. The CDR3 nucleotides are TGTGCCTGGTCTACTAGCGGGGGGATCACAGATACGCAGTATTTT.

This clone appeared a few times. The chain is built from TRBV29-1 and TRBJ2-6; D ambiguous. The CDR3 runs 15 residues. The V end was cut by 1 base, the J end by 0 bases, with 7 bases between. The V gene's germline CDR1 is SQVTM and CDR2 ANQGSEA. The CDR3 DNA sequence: TGCAGCGTTGAAGGGACGGGCTCTGGGGCCAACGTCCTGACTTTC. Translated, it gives CSVEGTGSGANVLTF.

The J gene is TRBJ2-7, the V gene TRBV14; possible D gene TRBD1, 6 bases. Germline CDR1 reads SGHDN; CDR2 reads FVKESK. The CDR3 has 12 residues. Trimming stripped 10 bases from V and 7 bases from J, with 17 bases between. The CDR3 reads CATRPQGGEQYF. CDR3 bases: TGTGCCACCCGCCCACAGGGCGGGGAGCAGTACTTC.

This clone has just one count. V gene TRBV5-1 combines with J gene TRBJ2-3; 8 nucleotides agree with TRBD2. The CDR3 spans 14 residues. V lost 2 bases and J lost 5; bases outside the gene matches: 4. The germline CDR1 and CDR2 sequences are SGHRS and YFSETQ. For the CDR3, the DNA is TGCGCCAGCAGCTTTAGCGGGGCGGGAGATACGCAGTATTTT. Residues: CASSFSGAGDTQYF.